At least ten counts were recorded for the clone carrying this T cell receptor (beta chain). The CDR3 contains 14 residues. V lost 4 bases and J lost 1, with 10 bases in between. Germline CDR1 MGHRA, CDR2 YSYEKL. TCRdb analysed the RT-PCR reads with MiXCR anew, one entry per CDR3 protein. The data hold about 680,000 distinct CDR3 sequences, with 12% to 15% observed a single time. This sequence joins TRBV4-1 and TRBJ2-5; TRBD1 is a possible D gene (6 bases). The clonotype comes from a female donor in good health, serving as a healthy control. Sequencing used memory CD4+ T cells from blood. CDR3 amino acids: CASSRLDSQETQYF. The CDR3, as DNA: TGCGCCAGCAGCCGACTGGACAGCCAAGAGACCCAGTACTTC.